Below, one TCR beta chain is given with its context. This clone's antigen is unknown. Base quality data are lacking; no much larger clone is found one base away. The immunoSEQ Assay, a bias-controlled multiplex PCR, was used to amplify TCRbeta CDR3 regions from genomic DNA. As for the original processing: The number of nucleated cells in each sample was estimated from the amplification of reference gene primers within the assay. Sequence reads were collapsed and filtered to measure the absolute abundance of every unique TCRbeta CDR3 rearrangement. For each sample, productive Simpson clonality was calculated as the square root of Simpson's diversity index over productive rearrangements. TCRdb retrieved this table from immuneACCESS and kept in-frame rearrangements only. Not all clones are present; in checked studies, unresolved V genes account for under half, and no reason is known for the remainder. That table is the source of V, J and clone size, and D and trimming were worked out from the DNA. The sample profile shows about 14,000 clones; 65% to 90% of them were found once. The ten largest account for about 27% of the sample.

The CDR3 holds 16 amino acids from the cysteine to the phenylalanine. CDR3 DNA only is kept here, 48 bases in frame from base 1. The germline V gene specifies MDHEN as CDR1 and SYDVKM as CDR2. V has 3 bases trimmed and J has 6 bases trimmed; junction bases matching no gene number 9. The sample belongs to a study of blood T cell repertoires in COVID-19 (dated by TCRdb to 2018 to 2021). Regarding the research as a whole: Samples from collaborators originated in the United States, Italy and Spain and spanned both the acute and convalescent phases of COVID-19. The prospective study material was composed of cDNA or gDNA derived from T cells, B-cell-depleted T cells, or PBMCs. Deeply sampled blood TCRbeta repertoires from subjects exposed to, actively infected with, or recovered from COVID-19 were included in the dataset. The repertoires were released in a freely available public database intended as a resource for research on the immune response to SARS-CoV-2. Samples were obtained from the ongoing ImmuneRACE study (first 160 participants) and from roughly 1,300 subjects provided by 6 global collaborators. Sample metadata almost always included a de-identified subject ID, COVID-19 status, age in years and sex. HLA class I and class II types, where available, came from metadata supplied by the sample provider rather than from assay-based typing. Results the study describes overall, beyond this receptor: The quantity of clinical and demographic metadata differed by source and by participant and was supplied without curation.

Each collaborating institution followed its own protocols to collect whole blood in K2EDTA tubes. Collaborator samples were shipped for TCRbeta analysis as frozen whole blood, isolated PBMCs, or DNA extracted from either sample type. The receptor was derived from a woman aged 50 to 60 with active or convalescent COVID-19. Sequenced input: peripheral blood. The sequence links TRBV28 to TRBJ1-5, and 9 junctional nucleotides match TRBD1. The CDR3 sequence is CASSFQGQGGRQPQHF. The bases are TGTGCCAGCAGTTTCCAGGGACAGGGAGGGCGTCAGCCCCAGCATTTT.